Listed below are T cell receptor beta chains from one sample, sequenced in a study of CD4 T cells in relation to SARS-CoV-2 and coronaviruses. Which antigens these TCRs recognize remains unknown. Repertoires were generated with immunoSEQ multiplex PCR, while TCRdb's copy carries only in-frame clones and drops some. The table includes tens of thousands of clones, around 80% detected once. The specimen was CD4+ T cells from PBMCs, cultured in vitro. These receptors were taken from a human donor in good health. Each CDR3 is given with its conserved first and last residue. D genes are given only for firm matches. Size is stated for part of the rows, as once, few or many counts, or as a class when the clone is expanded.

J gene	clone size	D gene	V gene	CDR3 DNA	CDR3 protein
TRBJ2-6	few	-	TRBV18	TGTGCCAGCTCACCGAGCTGGGCCAACGTCCTGACTTTC	CASSPSWANVLTF
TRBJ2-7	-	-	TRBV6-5	TGTGCCAGCCCAGGTAAGGAACGGGCCTACGAGCAGTACTTC	CASPGKERAYEQYF
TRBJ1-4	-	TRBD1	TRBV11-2	TGTGCCAGCAGCGTGACAGGGGGTCGGGAAAAACTGTTTTTT	CASSVTGGREKLFF
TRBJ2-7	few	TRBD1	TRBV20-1	TGCAGTGCTAGTACAGGGGACTCCTACGAGCAGTACTTC	CSASTGDSYEQYF
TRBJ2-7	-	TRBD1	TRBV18	TGTGCCAGCTCCACACAGGGGGACGAGCAGTACTTC	CASSTQGDEQYF
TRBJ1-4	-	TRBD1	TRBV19	TGTGCCAGTAGTACCCGACAGGGGAGGAATGAAAAACTGTTTTTT	CASSTRQGRNEKLFF
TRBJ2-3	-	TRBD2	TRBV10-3	TGTGCCATCAGTGATGCGAGCGGGGGGGATACGCAGTATTTT	CAISDASGGDTQYF
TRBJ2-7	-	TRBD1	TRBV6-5	TGTGCCAGCAGTTACGACCGGGACAGGGGCTACGAGCAGTACTTC	CASSYDRDRGYEQYF
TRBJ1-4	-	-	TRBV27	TGTGCCAGCAGTTACCATGGTGCAACTAATGAAAAACTGTTTTTT	CASSYHGATNEKLFF
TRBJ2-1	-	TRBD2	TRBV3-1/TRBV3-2	TGTGCCAGCAGCCCAGGGACAGCGGGAGGGCCGGACAATGAGCAGTTCTTC	CASSPGTAGGPDNEQFF
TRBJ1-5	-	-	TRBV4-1	TGCGCCAGCAGCCACGCTGACAGGTCGAATCAGCCCCAGCATTTT	CASSHADRSNQPQHF
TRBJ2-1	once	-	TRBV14	TGTGCCAGCAGCCATCTCGGCGGGATGATTGAGCAGTTCTTC	CASSHLGGMIEQFF
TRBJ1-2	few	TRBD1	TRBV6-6	TGTGCATCACAAGACAGGGGACGAGGCTACACCTTC	CASQDRGRGYTF
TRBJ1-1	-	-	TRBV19	TGTGCCAGTAGTATAGTTGGGCAGGGACGGCACACTGAAGCTTTCTTT	CASSIVGQGRHTEAFF
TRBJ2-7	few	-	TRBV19	TGTGCCAGCGGGACTCTGGACGAGCAGTACTTC	CASGTLDEQYF
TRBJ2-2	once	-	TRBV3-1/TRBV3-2	TGTGCCAGCAGGTTGGGACAGAACACCGGGGAGCTGTTTTTT	CASRLGQNTGELFF
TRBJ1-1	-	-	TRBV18	TGTGCCAGCTCACCCGACACCCATTTTGAAGCTTTCTTT	CASSPDTHFEAFF
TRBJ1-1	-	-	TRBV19	TGTGCCAGTAGTATCGGGCTCGGGGGGCGCACTGAAGCTTTCTTT	CASSIGLGGRTEAFF
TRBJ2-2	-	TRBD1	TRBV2	TGTGCCAGCAGTTTTATACAGGGGGCGGGTAACACCGGGGAGCTGTTTTTT	CASSFIQGAGNTGELFF
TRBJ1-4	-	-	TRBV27	TGTGCCAGCAGGAGACAAACCCGGACACCCTCTACCAGCTTACCTTATGAAAAACTGTTTTTT	CASRRQTRTPSTSLPYEKLFF
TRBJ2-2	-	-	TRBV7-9	TGTGCCAGCAGCCTAGGCCCTGGGAGGACTAACACCGGGGAGCTGTTTTTT	CASSLGPGRTNTGELFF
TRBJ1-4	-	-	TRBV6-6	TGTGCCAGCAGACGAACCCAGAACAGGTTTTGGTCTACTAATGAAAAACTGTTTTTT	CASRRTQNRFWSTNEKLFF
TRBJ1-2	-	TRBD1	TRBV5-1	TGCGCCAGCAGCTTGGTACAGGGGGCGCGGGAGGGCTACACCTTC	CASSLVQGAREGYTF
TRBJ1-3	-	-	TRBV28	TGTGCCAGCAGTCGGGACATCTTTGGAAACACCATATATTTT	CASSRDIFGNTIYF
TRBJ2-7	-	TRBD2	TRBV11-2	TGTGCCAGCAGCTTAGCCACCCGACTAGCGGGAGTCGCTACCTACGAGCAGTACTTC	CASSLATRLAGVATYEQYF
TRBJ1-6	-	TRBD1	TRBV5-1	TGCGCCAGCAGCTTAGCGGGACAGGGCTCACCCCTCCACTTT	CASSLAGQGSPLHF
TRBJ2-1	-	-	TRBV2	TGTGCCAGCAGTATACTAGTTTCCCTTACCAATGAGCAGTTCTTC	CASSILVSLTNEQFF
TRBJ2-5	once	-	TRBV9	TGTGCCAGCAGCGTAGATGGTAGGGGATATTCGGCCCAGTACTTC	CASSVDGRGYSAQYF
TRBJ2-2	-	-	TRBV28	TGTGCCAGCACCCCCCGCCCGCGGACCGGGGAGCTGTTTTTT	CASTPRPRTGELFF
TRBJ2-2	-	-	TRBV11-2	TGTGCCAGCAGCTTCGAGACCGGGGAGCTGTTTTTT	CASSFETGELFF
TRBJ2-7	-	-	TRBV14	TGTGCCAGCAGCCAGCGGAAGGCCTACGAGCAGTACTTC	CASSQRKAYEQYF
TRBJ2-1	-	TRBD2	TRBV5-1	TGCGCCAGCAGCCAAAGTCCCGGGACTAGCGGTAAGGATCAGTTCTTC	CASSQSPGTSGKDQFF
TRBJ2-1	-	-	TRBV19	TGTGCCAGTAGTATTCCGGGGGACTCCTACAATGAGCAGTTCTTC	CASSIPGDSYNEQFF
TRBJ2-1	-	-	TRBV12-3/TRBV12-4	TGTGCCAGCAGTTTAGACAGACGTGAGCAGTTCTTC	CASSLDRREQFF
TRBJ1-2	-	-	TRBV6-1	TGTGCCAGCAGTGAATCCCGGTATGGCTACACCTTC	CASSESRYGYTF
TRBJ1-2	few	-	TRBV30	TGTGCCTGGAGTAGGTTGTGGGATGGCTACACCTTC	CAWSRLWDGYTF
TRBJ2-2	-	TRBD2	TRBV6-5	TGTGCCAGCAGTTTAGCGGGAGGGGTCACCGGGGAGCTGTTTTTT	CASSLAGGVTGELFF
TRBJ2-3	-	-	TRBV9	TGTGCCAGCAGCGCTCACTTAAGCACAGATACGCAGTATTTT	CASSAHLSTDTQYF
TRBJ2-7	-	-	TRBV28	TGTGCCAGCAGCCTACCGGAGCCGTCCGAGCAGTACTTC	CASSLPEPSEQYF
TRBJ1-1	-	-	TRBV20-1	TGCAGTGCTCCGAATTATGCTGAAGCTTTCTTT	CSAPNYAEAFF
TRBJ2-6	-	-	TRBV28	TGTGCCAGCAGTCCCGGGTTAGCAGGCCTGACTTTC	CASSPGLAGLTF
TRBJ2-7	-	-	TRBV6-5	TGTGCCAGCACGGGCCAGGGCAAAGGCGAGCAGTACTTC	CASTGQGKGEQYF
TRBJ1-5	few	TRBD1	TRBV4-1	TGCGCCAGCAGTGAAGTCTGGAGGGACAGGGACCATCAGCCCCAGCATTTT	CASSEVWRDRDHQPQHF
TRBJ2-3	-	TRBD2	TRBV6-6	TGTGCCAGCAGCCACCGTAGCGGGGATAGCACAGATACGCAGTATTTT	CASSHRSGDSTDTQYF
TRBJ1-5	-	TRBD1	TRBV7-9	TGTGCCAGCAGCTCGGACAGGGGGAGTCAGCCCCAGCATTTT	CASSSDRGSQPQHF
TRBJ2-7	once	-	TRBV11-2	TGTGCCAGCAGCTACCAGGAGCTCAACGAGCAGTACTTC	CASSYQELNEQYF
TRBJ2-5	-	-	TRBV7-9	TGTGCCAGCAGCTTCAGCCAAGAGACCCAGTACTTC	CASSFSQETQYF
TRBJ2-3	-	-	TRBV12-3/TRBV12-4	TGTGCCAGCAGGCACAGGAGCACAGATACGCAGTATTTT	CASRHRSTDTQYF
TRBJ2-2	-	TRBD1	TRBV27	TGTGCCAGCAGCCCCGACAGGGCGCCGAGTGCCGGGGAGCTGTTTTTT	CASSPDRAPSAGELFF
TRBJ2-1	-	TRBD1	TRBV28	TGTGCCAGCAGTCCCTCCCGACAGGGGGCCTACAATGAGCAGTTCTTC	CASSPSRQGAYNEQFF
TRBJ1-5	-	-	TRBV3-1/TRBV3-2	TGTGCCAGCAGCCAAGACGACAGCCAGCCCCAGCATTTT	CASSQDDSQPQHF
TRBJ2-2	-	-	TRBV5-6	TGTGCCAGCAGCTCGCAGGGAGTTAACACCGGGGAGCTGTTTTTT	CASSSQGVNTGELFF